This TCR beta chain was recovered during a study of blood T cell repertoires in COVID-19. For the study at large: Acute-phase and convalescent COVID-19 samples originated in the United States, Italy and Spain.

In terms of age and location, participants ranged from about 18 to 89 years and lived in 24 US areas. Donors were grouped by their self-reported clinical history. Germline V gene data show CDR1 as SGHAT and CDR2 as FQNNGV. The CDR3 loop spans 14 amino acids. V dropped 1 base and J dropped 2 bases, with 8 bases sitting between them. Only in-frame clones appear in the TCRdb table, and some are missing; sequencing was by immunoSEQ multiplex PCR. Counted here are some 200,000 clones, about 80% occurring once; the ten biggest clones make up 4% to 6.5%. The TCR comes from a woman aged 55-75 years with acute COVID-19. Material for sequencing was PBMCs or T cells enriched from blood (not recorded which). The chain uses TRBV11-2 and TRBJ2-5; weak D call: TRBD2 (6 bases). The CDR3 region is CASSLAGTQETQYF. In nucleotides, the CDR3 is TGTGCCAGCAGCTTAGCAGGGACTCAAGAGACCCAGTACTTC.